Shown below are 26 T cell receptor beta chains from a single sample sequenced in a study of cytomegalovirus exposure and HLA in healthy donors. PCR was performed using 60 Vbeta and 13 Jbeta primers. Method: immunoSEQ multiplex PCR; TCRdb's copy keeps in-frame clones and lacks some. The sample has 95,000 to 150,000 clones, around three quarters seen once. The specimen sequenced was PBMCs. The receptor source for this set is a female donor in good health and CMV-seronegative.

The chain recombines TRBV5-6 with TRBJ2-1, with 7 bases aligning to TRBD1. Germline-derived CDR1 and CDR2 are SGHDT and YYEEEE. Trimming removed 4 bases from V and 7 bases from J; junction bases left unmatched: 14. The CDR3 consists of 16 residues. The CDR3 loop reads CASSLTGERFLNEQFF. CDR3 sequence (DNA): TGTGCCAGCAGCCTCACAGGGGAGAGGTTTTTAAATGAGCAGTTCTTC.

The chain combines TRBV5-1 with TRBJ2-7; TRBD2 agrees at 10 bases. Looked up from germline, CDR1 is SGHRS and CDR2 is YFSETQ. This CDR3 region has 14 residues. J gave up 6 bases and V 3 bases, and 6 bases lay outside the gene matches. CDR3 in amino acids: CASSWNSGRSEQYF. CDR3 DNA: TGCGCCAGCAGCTGGAATAGCGGGAGGAGCGAGCAGTACTTC.

This clone was recorded once. The rearrangement uses TRBV18 and TRBJ2-2; TRBD1 might be the D (5 bases). V lost 3 bases and J lost 2, with 7 bases in between. CDR1 and CDR2 from the germline V gene are KGHSH and LQKENI. The CDR3 covers 14 residues. CDR3 region: CASSPQGNTGELFF. The CDR3 nucleotides read TGTGCCAGCTCACCGCAGGGAAACACCGGGGAGCTGTTTTTT.

This sequence joins TRBV2 and TRBJ2-1, with 8 bases aligning to TRBD1. With 8 bases clipped from V and 0 bases from J, the junction kept 3 bases outside the gene matches. The CDR3 is 14 amino acids. Germline CDR1 is SNHLY and CDR2 is FYNNEI. CDR3 nucleotide sequence: TGTGCCAGCGGGGGACAGGTCTCCTACAATGAGCAGTTCTTC. Its protein product is CASGGQVSYNEQFF.

V usage is TRBV25-1 and J usage is TRBJ2-7, with 7 bases identical to TRBD2. The CDR3 runs 14 residues. J was trimmed by 5 bases and V by 0 bases; bases with no gene match: 4. Per the germline V gene, CDR1 is MGHDK and CDR2 is SYGVNS. This chain's CDR3 is CASSEYAGRDEQYF. The DNA for the CDR3 is TGTGCCAGCAGTGAATACGCAGGGAGGGACGAGCAGTACTTC.

This chain connects TRBV5-6 to TRBJ2-1; 7 nucleotides line up with TRBD2. The CDR3 runs to 15 residues. Losses at the gene ends were 2 bases for V and 7 bases for J; bases not matched to a gene: 9. Germline assignment: CDR1 SGHDT and CDR2 YYEEEE. The CDR3 DNA reads as TGTGCCAGCAGCTTTGGGGGGGGGACTCGGAATGAGCAGTTCTTC. It translates to CASSFGGGTRNEQFF.

The genes are TRBV7-8 and TRBJ1-4; 8 bases map to TRBD1. With V trimmed by 5 bases and J by 8 bases, 10 bases remained unmatched. The CDR3 is made up of 15 amino acids. Germline V lookup: CDR1 SGHVS, CDR2 FQNEAQ. CDR3 protein: CASSTSGTGGEKLFF. The DNA of the CDR3 is TGTGCCAGCAGCACTTCCGGGACAGGTGGCGAAAAACTGTTTTTT.

This clone has only a few counts. The chain is built from TRBV4-1 and TRBJ1-4; D is uncertain. V dropped 3 bases and J dropped 7 bases, with 6 bases sitting between them. CDR1 is MGHRA, CDR2 YSYEKL, per germline. The CDR3 length is 12 residues. CDR3 sequence reads: CASSQAAEKLFF. As DNA, the CDR3 is TGCGCCAGCAGCCAGGCGGCTGAAAAACTGTTTTTT.

This chain uses TRBV7-9 with TRBJ1-2; TRBD1 matches 7 bases. This CDR3 contains 14 residues. Germline-derived CDR1 and CDR2 are SEHNR and FQNEAQ (reference sequence). J lost 6 bases, V lost 4 bases, and 8 bases had no gene match. CDR3 DNA sequence: TGTGCCAGCAGCTCTAGACAGGGAGCCCATGGCTACACCTTC. Translation gives CASSSRQGAHGYTF. The variable domain in full, with the rest retrieved from reference TRBV7-9 and TRBJ1-2, is DTGVSQNPRHKITKRGQNVTFRCDPISEHNRLYWYRQTLGQGPEFLTYFQNEAQLEKSRLLSDRFSAERPKGSFSTLEIQRTEQGDSAMYLCASSSRQGAHGYTFGSGTRLTVV.

The gene calls are TRBV5-1 and TRBJ2-2; TRBD1 matches at 7 bases. Germline V gene sequence: CDR1 SGHRS, CDR2 YFSETQ. CDR3 length: 15 amino acids. Trimming at V came to 5 bases and at J to 2 bases, leaving 6 bases not matched to a gene. The CDR3 DNA reads TGCGCCAGCAGGGCCGGGACAGCAAACACCGGGGAGCTGTTTTTT. This sequence encodes CASRAGTANTGELFF.

This clone was found once. The chain combines TRBV10-2 with TRBJ2-7, with 7 bases matching TRBD2. The CDR3 has 15 residues. The V gene end was trimmed by 7 bases and the J gene end by 1 base; junction bases not matched to a gene: 10. In germline, CDR1 is WSHSY, CDR2 SAAADI. The CDR3 protein is CASTSRGLRSYEQYF. The CDR3 DNA reads TGCGCCAGCACCTCTAGGGGACTAAGGTCCTACGAGCAGTACTTC.

This chain links TRBV6-5 with TRBJ1-2; tentatively, D is TRBD1 (5 bases). The V end lost 5 bases, the J end lost 0 bases, and 10 bases lay between the germline ends. The length of the CDR3 is 14 residues. Germline V gene data show CDR1 as MNHEY and CDR2 as SVGAGI. The CDR3 spells CASSPLTANYGYTF. CDR3 coding DNA: TGTGCCAGCAGTCCTTTGACAGCTAACTATGGCTACACCTTC.

This clone has only one observation. The V and J genes are TRBV7-2 and TRBJ2-1, with 9 nucleotides matching TRBD2. CDR1 and CDR2 from the germline V gene are SGHTA and FQGNSA. The CDR3 has 16 amino acids. V lost 1 base to trimming and J lost 9 bases; unmatched junction nucleotides: 10. In DNA, the CDR3 is TGTGCCAGCAGCTTAGGGGCTAGCGGGGCGTTGGGTGAGCAGTTCTTC. The encoded protein is CASSLGASGALGEQFF. The complete variable domain, with remaining parts taken from reference TRBV7-2 and TRBJ2-1, reads GAGVSQSPSNKVTEKGKDVELRCDPISGHTALYWYRQSLGQGLEFLIYFQGNSAPDKSGLPSDRFSAERTGGSVSTLTIQRTQQEDSAVYLCASSLGASGALGEQFFGPGTRLTVL.

This clone was detected a few times. The V and J genes are TRBV7-6 and TRBJ2-1; 13 bases are a match to TRBD2. With 2 bases clipped from V and 8 bases from J, the junction kept 6 bases outside the gene matches. The CDR3 spans 16 residues. The germline CDR1 and CDR2 sequences are SGHVS and FNYEAQ. The chain's CDR3 is CASSLSPGLAGYEQFF. The CDR3 nucleotides are TGTGCCAGCAGCTTATCTCCGGGACTAGCGGGGTATGAGCAGTTCTTC.

The chain combines TRBV9 with TRBJ2-6; a possible D gene is TRBD1 (6 bases). The germline CDR1 and CDR2 sequences are SGDLS and YYNGEE. The CDR3 is 16 residues long. V was pared by 0 bases and J by 2 bases, with 9 bases between. DNA of the CDR3: TGTGCCAGCAGCGTAGGACGGACAGCTGGGGCCAACGTCCTGACTTTC. As protein: CASSVGRTAGANVLTF.

Only a few counts were recorded for this clone. J is TRBJ1-4 and V is TRBV7-9; 8 bases are a match to TRBD1. CDR1 is SEHNR, CDR2 FQNEAQ, per germline (reference sequence). CDR3 size: 16 residues. Trimming cost V 5 bases and J 7 bases; bases outside gene matches: 12. Here the CDR3 reads CASSARGQGAREKLFF. The CDR3 region has the DNA TGTGCCAGCAGCGCCCGAGGGCAGGGGGCGCGTGAAAAACTGTTTTTT.

As for this clone: Other nucleotide sequences from this sample produce the same CDR3. CDR3 loop: CASSAPSRGNNEQFF. The CDR3 DNA is TGTGCCAGCAGTGCTCCATCGAGAGGGAACAATGAGCAGTTCTTC. The chain is built from TRBV7-8 and TRBJ2-1; the D gene is possibly TRBD2 (5 bases). The germline V and J ends were trimmed by 6 bases and 5 bases, with 17 bases remaining between them. This CDR3 spans 15 amino acids. In germline, CDR1 is SGHVS, CDR2 FQNEAQ.

V gene TRBV13 combines with J gene TRBJ2-7; D possibly corresponds to TRBD2 (5 bases). The CDR3 sequence is 14 residues long. V was pared by 5 bases and J by 0 bases, with 11 bases between. The germline CDR1 and CDR2 sequences are PRHDT and FYEKMQ (reference sequence). The CDR3 reads CASSREGSSYEQYF. In DNA form, the CDR3 reads TGTGCCAGCAGCCGCGAAGGGAGCTCCTACGAGCAGTACTTC.

The genes are TRBV27 and TRBJ2-3; 7 positions match TRBD1. The trim removed 5 bases at V and 2 bases at J, leaving 10 bases unmatched. The CDR3 is 16 residues long. Germline loops: CDR1 MNHEY, CDR2 SMNVEV (reference sequence). CDR3 nucleotides: TGTGCCAGCAGTACACGGGACAGACTTCTCACAGATACGCAGTATTTT. It specifies CASSTRDRLLTDTQYF.

This chain uses TRBV28 with TRBJ2-7; 11 bases map to TRBD1. Germline CDR1 and CDR2: MDHEN and SYDVKM. J gave up 4 bases and V 5 bases, and 7 bases lay outside the gene matches. The CDR3 is 15 amino acids. CDR3 sequence: CASSGQGAGRYEQYF. Here the CDR3 DNA reads TGTGCCAGCAGTGGACAGGGGGCCGGGCGGTACGAGCAGTACTTC.

The rearrangement links TRBV15 to TRBJ2-7; 7 bases fit TRBD2. V trimming: 1 base; J trimming: 0 bases; junction bases outside the gene matches: 3. Germline V CDR1 and CDR2: LNHNV, YYDKDF (reference sequence). The CDR3 is 15 residues long. This CDR3 is CATSRGGGGSYEQYF. The CDR3 coding sequence is TGTGCCACCAGCAGAGGTGGGGGGGGCTCCTACGAGCAGTACTTC.

Regarding this clone: One end of the junction does not line up with germline, which may come from a read error. Other DNA sequences in the sample encode the same CDR3. This chain links TRBV5-1 with TRBJ1-1, with a tentative D call TRBD1 (5 bases). This CDR3 comprises 16 residues. Per the germline V gene, CDR1 is SGHRS and CDR2 is YFSETQ. The CDR3 sequence is CASSSQFDRRNTEAFF. DNA for the CDR3: TGTGCCAGCAGCTCTCAATTCGACAGACGCAACACTGAAGCTTTCTTT.

The chain employs TRBV19 and TRBJ2-2, with TRBD1 as a possible D gene (6 bases). The CDR3 sequence is 14 residues long. The germline gives CDR1 LNHDA, CDR2 SQIVND (reference sequence). V was cut by 10 bases and J by 5 bases, with 17 bases left in between. The CDR3 loop is CATRGTRRTGELFF. DNA of the CDR3: TGTGCCACCCGAGGGACACGGCGGACCGGGGAGCTGTTTTTT.

This chain links TRBV28 with TRBJ1-1; no clear D gene. The germline V and J ends were trimmed by 6 bases and 8 bases, with 22 bases remaining between them. The CDR3 extends over 15 amino acids. Germline CDR1 MDHEN, CDR2 SYDVKM. CDR3 DNA: TGTGCCAGCAGCCCGAGCGAGGGCAGCGCTCTGGAAGCTTTCTTT. The encoded protein is CASSPSEGSALEAFF.

The chain recombines TRBV19 with TRBJ2-3; TRBD2 matches at 8 bases. The length of the CDR3 is 15 residues. Germline assignment: CDR1 LNHDA and CDR2 SQIVND (reference sequence). With 7 bases clipped from V and 4 bases from J, the junction kept 10 bases outside the gene matches. This CDR3 is CASTQRGREADTQYF. The CDR3 DNA reads TGTGCCAGTACGCAGCGGGGGCGCGAGGCAGATACGCAGTATTTT.

The V gene is TRBV4-1, the J gene TRBJ2-3; D perhaps matches TRBD2 (7 bases). Germline V gene lookup returns CDR1 MGHRA and CDR2 YSYEKL. This CDR3 is 15 amino acids long. Trimming cost V 0 bases and J 9 bases, with 16 bases left between them. CDR3 protein: CASSQDYGGAGTQYF. The CDR3 nucleotides are TGCGCCAGCAGCCAAGATTATGGGGGGGCCGGGACGCAGTATTTT.